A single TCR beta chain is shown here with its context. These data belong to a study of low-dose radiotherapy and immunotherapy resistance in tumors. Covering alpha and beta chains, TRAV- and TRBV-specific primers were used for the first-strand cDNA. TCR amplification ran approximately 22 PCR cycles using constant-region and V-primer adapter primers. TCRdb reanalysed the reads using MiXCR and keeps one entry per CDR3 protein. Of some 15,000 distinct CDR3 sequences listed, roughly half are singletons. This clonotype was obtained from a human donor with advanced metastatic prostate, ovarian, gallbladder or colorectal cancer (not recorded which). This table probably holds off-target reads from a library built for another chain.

CDR3 DNA sequence: TGCGCCAGCAGCAGGGACCACGAGAGCTCCTACAATGAGCAGTTCTTC. Encoded protein: CASSRDHESSYNEQFF. The rearrangement links TRBV5-1 to TRBJ2-1; D possibly matches TRBD1 or TRBD2 (5 bases each). Trimming took off 4 bases at V and 0 bases at J, with 14 bases between the two ends. Germline V gene sequence: CDR1 SGHRS, CDR2 YFSETQ. The CDR3 is 16 amino acids.